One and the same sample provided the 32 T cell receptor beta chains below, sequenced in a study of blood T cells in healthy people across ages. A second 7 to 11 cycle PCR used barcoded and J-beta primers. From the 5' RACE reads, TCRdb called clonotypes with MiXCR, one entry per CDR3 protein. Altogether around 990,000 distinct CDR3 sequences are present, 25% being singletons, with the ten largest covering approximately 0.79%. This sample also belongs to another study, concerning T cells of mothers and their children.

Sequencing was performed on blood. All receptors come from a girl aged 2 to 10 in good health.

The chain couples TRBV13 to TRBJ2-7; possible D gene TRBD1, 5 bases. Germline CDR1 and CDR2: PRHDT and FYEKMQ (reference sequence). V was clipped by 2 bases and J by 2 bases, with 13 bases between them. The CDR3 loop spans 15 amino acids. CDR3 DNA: TGTGCCAGCAGCTTACATCAGGGCCGGCCCTACGAGCAGTACTTC. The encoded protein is CASSLHQGRPYEQYF.

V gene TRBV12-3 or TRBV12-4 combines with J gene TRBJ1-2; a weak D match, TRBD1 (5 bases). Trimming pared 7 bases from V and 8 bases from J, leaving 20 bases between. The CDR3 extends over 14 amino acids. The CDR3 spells CASTEGLDRVGYTF. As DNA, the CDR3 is TGTGCCAGCACGGAGGGGCTGGATCGTGTAGGCTACACCTTC.

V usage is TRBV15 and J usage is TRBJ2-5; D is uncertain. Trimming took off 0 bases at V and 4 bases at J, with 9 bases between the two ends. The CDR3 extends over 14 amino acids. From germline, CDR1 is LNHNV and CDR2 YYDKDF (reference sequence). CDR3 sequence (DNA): TGTGCCACCAGCAGAGAATATGTGGGAGAGACCCAGTACTTC. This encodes CATSREYVGETQYF.

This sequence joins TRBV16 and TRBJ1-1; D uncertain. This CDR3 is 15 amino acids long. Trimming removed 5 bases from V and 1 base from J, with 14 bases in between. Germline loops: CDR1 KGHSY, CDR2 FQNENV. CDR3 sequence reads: CASSAYSKENTEAFF. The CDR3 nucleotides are TGTGCCAGCAGCGCTTATAGTAAGGAGAACACTGAAGCTTTCTTT. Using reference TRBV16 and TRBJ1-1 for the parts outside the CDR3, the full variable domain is GEEVAQTPKHLVRGEGQKAKLYCAPIKGHSYVFWYQQVLKNEFKFLISFQNENVFDETGMPKERFSAKCLPNSPCSLEIQATKLEDSAVYFCASSAYSKENTEAFFGQGTRLTVV.

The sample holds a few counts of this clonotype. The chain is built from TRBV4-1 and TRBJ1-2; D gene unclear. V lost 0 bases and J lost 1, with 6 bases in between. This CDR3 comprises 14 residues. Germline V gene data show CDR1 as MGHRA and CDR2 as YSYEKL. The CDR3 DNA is TGCGCCAGCAGCCAAGAGCGCATTAACTATGGCTACACCTTC. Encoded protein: CASSQERINYGYTF.

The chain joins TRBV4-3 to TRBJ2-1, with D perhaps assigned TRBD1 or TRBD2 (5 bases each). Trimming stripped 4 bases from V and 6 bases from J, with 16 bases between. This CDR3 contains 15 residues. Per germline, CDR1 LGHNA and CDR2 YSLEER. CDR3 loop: CASSPGTGNSNEQFF. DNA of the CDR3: TGCGCCAGCAGCCCCGGGACGGGTAATTCCAATGAGCAGTTCTTC.

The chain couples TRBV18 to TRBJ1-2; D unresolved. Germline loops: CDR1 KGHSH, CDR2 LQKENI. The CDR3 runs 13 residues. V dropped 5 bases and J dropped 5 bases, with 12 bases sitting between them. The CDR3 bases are TGTGCCAGCTCAAAGGATCATGGGTATGGCTACACCTTC. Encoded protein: CASSKDHGYGYTF. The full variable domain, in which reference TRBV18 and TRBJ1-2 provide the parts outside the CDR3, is NAGVMQNPRHLVRRRGQEARLRCSPMKGHSHVYWYRQLPEEGLKFMVYLQKENIIDESGMPKERFSAEFPKEGPSILRIQQVVRGDSAAYFCASSKDHGYGYTFGSGTRLTVV.

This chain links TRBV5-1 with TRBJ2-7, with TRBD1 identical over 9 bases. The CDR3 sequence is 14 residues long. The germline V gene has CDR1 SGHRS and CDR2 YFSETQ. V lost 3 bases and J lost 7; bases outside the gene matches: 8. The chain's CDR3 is CASSSTGGAPEQYF. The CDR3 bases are TGCGCCAGCAGCTCAACAGGGGGCGCGCCGGAGCAGTACTTC.

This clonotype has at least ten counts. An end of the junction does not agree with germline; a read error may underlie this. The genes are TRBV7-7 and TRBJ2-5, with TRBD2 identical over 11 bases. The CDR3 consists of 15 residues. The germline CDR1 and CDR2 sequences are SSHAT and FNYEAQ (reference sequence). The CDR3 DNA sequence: TGTGCTAGCAGCTCGACTAGCGGGGACCAAGAGACCCAGTACTTC. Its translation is CASSSTSGDQETQYF.

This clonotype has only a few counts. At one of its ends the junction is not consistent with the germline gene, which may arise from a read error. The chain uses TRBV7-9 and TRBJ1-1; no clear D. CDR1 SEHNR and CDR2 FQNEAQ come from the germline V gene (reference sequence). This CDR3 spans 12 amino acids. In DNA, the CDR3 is TGCGCCAGCAGCTTATTTGAGCAGGAAGCTTTCTTT. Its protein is CASSLFEQEAFF.

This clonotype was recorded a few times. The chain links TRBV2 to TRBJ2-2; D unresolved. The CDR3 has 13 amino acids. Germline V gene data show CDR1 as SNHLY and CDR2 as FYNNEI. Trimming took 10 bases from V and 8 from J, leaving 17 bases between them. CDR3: CATGPTTWGELFF. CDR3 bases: TGTGCCACAGGACCGACGACTTGGGGGGAGCTGTTTTTT. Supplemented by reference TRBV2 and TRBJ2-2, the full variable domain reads EPEVTQTPSHQVTQMGQEVILRCVPISNHLYFYWYRQILGQKVEFLVSFYNNEISEKSEIFDDQFSVERPDGSNFTLKIRSTKLEDSAMYFCATGPTTWGELFFGEGSRLTVL.

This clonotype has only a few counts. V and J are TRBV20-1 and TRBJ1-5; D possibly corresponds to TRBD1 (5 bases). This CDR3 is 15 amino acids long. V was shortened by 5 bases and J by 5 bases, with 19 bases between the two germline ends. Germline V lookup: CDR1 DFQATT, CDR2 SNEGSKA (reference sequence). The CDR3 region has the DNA TGCAGTGCTGACGTTCCCGGGACCGAAGATCAGCCCCAGCATTTT. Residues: CSADVPGTEDQPQHF.

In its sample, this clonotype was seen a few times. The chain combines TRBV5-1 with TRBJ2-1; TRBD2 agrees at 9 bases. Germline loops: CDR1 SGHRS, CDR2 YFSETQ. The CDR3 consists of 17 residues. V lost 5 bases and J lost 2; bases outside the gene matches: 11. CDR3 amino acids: CASRASESGRPYNEQFF. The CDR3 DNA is TGCGCCAGCAGAGCTTCTGAAAGCGGGAGGCCCTACAATGAGCAGTTCTTC.

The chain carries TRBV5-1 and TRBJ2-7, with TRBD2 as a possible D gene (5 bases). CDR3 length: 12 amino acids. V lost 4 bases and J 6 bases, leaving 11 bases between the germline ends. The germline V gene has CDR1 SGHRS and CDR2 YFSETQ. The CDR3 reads CASSQLGGEQYF. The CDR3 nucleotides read TGCGCCAGCAGCCAGCTTGGAGGCGAGCAGTACTTC. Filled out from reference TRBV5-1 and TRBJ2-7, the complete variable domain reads KAGVTQTPRYLIKTRGQQVTLSCSPISGHRSVSWYQQTPGQGLQFLFEYFSETQRNKGNFPGRFSGRQFSNSRSEMNVSTLELGDSALYLCASSQLGGEQYFGPGTRLTVT.

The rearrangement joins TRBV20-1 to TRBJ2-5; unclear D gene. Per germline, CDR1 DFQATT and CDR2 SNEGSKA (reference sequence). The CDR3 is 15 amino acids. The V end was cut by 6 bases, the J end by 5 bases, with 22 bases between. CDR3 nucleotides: TGCAGTGCCCGCGTTAAGTTCACCCCACGTGAGACCCAGTACTTC. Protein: CSARVKFTPRETQYF.

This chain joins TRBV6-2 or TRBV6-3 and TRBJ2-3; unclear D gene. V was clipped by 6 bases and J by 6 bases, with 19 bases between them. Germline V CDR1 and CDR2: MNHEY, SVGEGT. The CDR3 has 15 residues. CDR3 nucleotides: TGTGCCAGCAGCCGGCAGGAGATACCCAGGGATACGCAGTATTTT. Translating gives CASSRQEIPRDTQYF.

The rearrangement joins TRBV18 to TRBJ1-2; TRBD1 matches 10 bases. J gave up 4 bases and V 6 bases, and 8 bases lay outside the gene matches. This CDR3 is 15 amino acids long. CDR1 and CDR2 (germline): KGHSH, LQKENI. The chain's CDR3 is CASSPGTGDGYGYTF. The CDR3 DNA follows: TGTGCCAGCTCCCCCGGGACAGGGGATGGCTATGGCTACACCTTC.

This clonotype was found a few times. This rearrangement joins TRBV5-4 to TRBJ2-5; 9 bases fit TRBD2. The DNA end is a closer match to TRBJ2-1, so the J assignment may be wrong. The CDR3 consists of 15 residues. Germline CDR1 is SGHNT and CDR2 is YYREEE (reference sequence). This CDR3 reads CASSSKAGGNNEQFF. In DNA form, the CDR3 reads TGTGCCAGCAGCTCTAAAGCGGGGGGAAACAATGAGCAGTTCTTC.

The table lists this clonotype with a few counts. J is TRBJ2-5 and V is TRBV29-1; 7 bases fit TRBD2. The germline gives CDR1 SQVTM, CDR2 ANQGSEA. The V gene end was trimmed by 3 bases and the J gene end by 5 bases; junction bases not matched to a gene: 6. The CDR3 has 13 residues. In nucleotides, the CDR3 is TGCAGCGTTGAGGGAGGGCACGTGGAGACCCAGTACTTC. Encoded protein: CSVEGGHVETQYF.

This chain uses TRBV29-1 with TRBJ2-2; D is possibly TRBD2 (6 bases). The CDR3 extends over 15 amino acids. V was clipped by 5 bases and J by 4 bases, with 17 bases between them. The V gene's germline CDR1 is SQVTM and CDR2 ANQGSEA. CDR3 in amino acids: CSVTIGGVSTGELFF. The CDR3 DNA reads TGCAGCGTTACAATCGGCGGGGTCAGCACCGGGGAGCTGTTTTTT.

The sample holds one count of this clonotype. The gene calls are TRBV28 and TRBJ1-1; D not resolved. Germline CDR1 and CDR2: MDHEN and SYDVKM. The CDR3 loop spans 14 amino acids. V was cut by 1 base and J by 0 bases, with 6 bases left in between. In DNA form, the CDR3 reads TGTGCCAGCAGTTTATCCAAATTGAACACTGAAGCTTTCTTT. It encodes CASSLSKLNTEAFF.

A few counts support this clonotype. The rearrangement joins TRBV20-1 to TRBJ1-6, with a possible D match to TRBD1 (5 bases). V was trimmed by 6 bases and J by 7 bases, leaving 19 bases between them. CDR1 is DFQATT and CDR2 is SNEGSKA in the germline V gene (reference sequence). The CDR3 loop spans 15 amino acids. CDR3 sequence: CSADLLGDFNSPLHF. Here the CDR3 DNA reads TGCAGTGCCGATCTATTGGGGGATTTCAATTCACCCCTCCACTTT.

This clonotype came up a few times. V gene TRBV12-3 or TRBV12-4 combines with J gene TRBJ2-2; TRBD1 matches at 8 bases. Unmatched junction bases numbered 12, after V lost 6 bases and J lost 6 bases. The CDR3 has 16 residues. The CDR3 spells CASRSGQGMKAGELFF. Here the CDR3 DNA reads TGTGCCAGCAGGTCCGGACAGGGAATGAAGGCCGGGGAGCTGTTTTTT.

The CDR3 region has the DNA TGCGCCAGCAGCCAAGATGGGGGGGATGGTGAGGGTGGCTACACCTTC. The encoded protein is CASSQDGGDGEGGYTF. The gene calls are TRBV4-3 and TRBJ1-2; tentative D call: TRBD1 (5 bases). Germline V gives CDR1 LGHNA, CDR2 YSLEER. Trimming stripped 0 bases from V and 7 bases from J, with 18 bases between. The CDR3 sequence is 16 residues long.

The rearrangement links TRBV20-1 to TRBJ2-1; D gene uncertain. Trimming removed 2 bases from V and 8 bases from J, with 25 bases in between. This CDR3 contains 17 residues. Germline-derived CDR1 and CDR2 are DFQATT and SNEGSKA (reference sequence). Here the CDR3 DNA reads TGCAGTGCTAGAAGCGTCTCCTCGATTTCCTCCTGGGATGAGCAGTTCTTC. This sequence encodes CSARSVSSISSWDEQFF.

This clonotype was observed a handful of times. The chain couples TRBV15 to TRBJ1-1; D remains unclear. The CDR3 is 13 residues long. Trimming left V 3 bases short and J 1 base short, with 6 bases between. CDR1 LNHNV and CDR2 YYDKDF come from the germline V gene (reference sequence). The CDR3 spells CATSSDWNTEAFF. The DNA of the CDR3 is TGTGCCACCAGCAGCGACTGGAACACTGAAGCTTTCTTT.

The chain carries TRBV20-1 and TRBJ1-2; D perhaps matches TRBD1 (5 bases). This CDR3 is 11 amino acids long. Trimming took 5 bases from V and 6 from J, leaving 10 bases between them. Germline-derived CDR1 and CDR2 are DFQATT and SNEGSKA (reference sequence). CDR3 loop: CSASWGDGYTF. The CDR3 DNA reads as TGCAGTGCTTCCTGGGGGGATGGCTACACCTTC.

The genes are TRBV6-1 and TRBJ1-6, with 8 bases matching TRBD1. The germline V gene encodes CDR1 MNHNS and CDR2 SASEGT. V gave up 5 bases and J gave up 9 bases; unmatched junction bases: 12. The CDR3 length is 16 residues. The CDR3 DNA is TGTGCCAGCAGTCCCAGCCCGACAGGGGACGTTTCACCCCTCCACTTT. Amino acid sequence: CASSPSPTGDVSPLHF.

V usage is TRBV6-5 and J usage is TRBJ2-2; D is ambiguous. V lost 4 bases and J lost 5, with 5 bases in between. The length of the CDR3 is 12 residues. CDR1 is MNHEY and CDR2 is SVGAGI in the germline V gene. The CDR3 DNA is TGTGCCAGCAGTTTCATTACCGGGGAGCTGTTTTTT. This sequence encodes CASSFITGELFF.

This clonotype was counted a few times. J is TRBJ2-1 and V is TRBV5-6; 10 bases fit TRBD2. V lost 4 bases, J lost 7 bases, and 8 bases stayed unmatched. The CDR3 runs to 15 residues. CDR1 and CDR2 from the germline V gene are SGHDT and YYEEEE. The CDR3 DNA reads TGTGCCAGCAGCCCTCCGGGACTAGCGTTTAATGAGCAGTTCTTC. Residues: CASSPPGLAFNEQFF.

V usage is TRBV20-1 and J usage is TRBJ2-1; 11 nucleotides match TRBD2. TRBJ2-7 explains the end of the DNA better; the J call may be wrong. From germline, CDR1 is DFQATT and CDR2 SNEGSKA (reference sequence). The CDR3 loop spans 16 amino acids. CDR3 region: CSARNTGTSGSYEQYF. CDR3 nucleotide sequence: TGCAGTGCTAGAAATACCGGGACTAGCGGTTCCTACGAGCAGTACTTC.

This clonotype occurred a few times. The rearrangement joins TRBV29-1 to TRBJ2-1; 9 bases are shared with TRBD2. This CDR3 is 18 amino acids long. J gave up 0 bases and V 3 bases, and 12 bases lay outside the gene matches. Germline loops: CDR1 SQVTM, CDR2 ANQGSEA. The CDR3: CSVETASGDPLSYNEQFF. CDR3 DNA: TGCAGCGTTGAGACGGCTAGCGGGGACCCTCTCTCCTACAATGAGCAGTTCTTC.